This T cell receptor (beta chain) emerged from a study of CD8 T cells in Susac syndrome. The overall study: Patients with Susac syndrome, at blood draw, were therapy-naive, on corticosteroids, or on intravenous immunoglobulin alone.

Points on this clonotype: No antigen is known for it.

Overall study findings and caveats: As the study acknowledged, the number of individuals who were part of its TCR sequencing and HLA analysis was relatively small. Clonal expansion was not observed in the Susac syndrome CD4+ T cell repertoires.

RNA amounts of roughly 0.45 to 1 ug underwent reverse transcription with random hexamers. MiXCR, run by TCRdb on the immunoSEQ multiplex PCR reads, gives a single entry per CDR3 protein. The table lists about 180,000 distinct CDR3 sequences, approximately 94% of them singletons, with 0.12% in the top ten. The CDR3 contains 15 residues. V was shortened by 0 bases and J by 1 base, with 9 bases between the two germline ends. Germline CDR1 LNHNV, CDR2 YYDKDF (reference sequence). V and J are TRBV15 and TRBJ2-5; D unclear. The TCR comes from a human donor with Susac syndrome. Sequenced: CD4+ T cells from PBMCs. Written as DNA, the CDR3 is TGTGCCACCAGCAGAGATTCAGAACGCCAAGAGACCCAGTACTTC. Residues: CATSRDSERQETQYF. Drawing the rest from reference TRBV15 and TRBJ2-5, the complete variable domain is DAMVIQNPRYQVTQFGKPVTLSCSQTLNHNVMYWYQQKSSQAPKLLFHYYDKDFNNEADTPDNFQSRRPNTSFCFLDIRSPGLGDTAMYLCATSRDSERQETQYFGPGTRLLVL.